Listed below are T cell receptor beta chains from one sample, sequenced in a study of blood T cell repertoires in COVID-19. Method: immunoSEQ multiplex PCR; TCRdb's copy keeps in-frame clones and lacks some. This sample has over 200,000 clones, with roughly 84% found just once. Input material: peripheral blood. These receptors were collected from a man aged 40-50 years who had recovered from COVID-19. The CDR3 runs from the conserved cysteine through the conserved F or W. The D gene is left open where the match is weak. The size field is filled for only some rows; it gives once, few, many or a size class.

d_gene: TRBD2; j_gene: TRBJ2-5; v_gene: TRBV5-4; abundance: .; CDR3aa: CASRPQGTSGGETQYF; CDR3nt: TGTGCCAGCAGACCACAAGGAACTAGCGGGGGGGAGACCCAGTACTTC
d_gene: .; j_gene: TRBJ2-2; v_gene: TRBV9; abundance: .; CDR3aa: CASSLLSGQINTGELFF; CDR3nt: TGTGCCAGCAGCCTTCTGTCAGGACAGATTAACACCGGGGAGCTGTTTTTT
d_gene: .; j_gene: TRBJ2-5; v_gene: TRBV9; abundance: .; CDR3aa: CASSVGGLQTQYF; CDR3nt: TGTGCCAGCAGCGTAGGGGGGCTGCAGACCCAGTACTTC
d_gene: TRBD2; j_gene: TRBJ2-3; v_gene: TRBV5-4; abundance: once; CDR3aa: CASSLAGLAGGRSDTQYF; CDR3nt: TGTGCCAGCAGCTTGGCGGGACTAGCGGGAGGGCGGTCAGATACGCAGTATTTT
d_gene: .; j_gene: TRBJ1-2; v_gene: TRBV3-1/TRBV3-2; abundance: .; CDR3aa: CASSQAGGYGYTF; CDR3nt: TGTGCCAGCAGCCAAGCGGGTGGCTATGGCTACACCTTC
d_gene: TRBD1; j_gene: TRBJ2-7; v_gene: TRBV5-8; abundance: .; CDR3aa: CASSWRDRDSGEQYF; CDR3nt: TGTGCCAGCAGCTGGAGGGACAGGGACTCGGGGGAGCAGTACTTC
d_gene: TRBD1; j_gene: TRBJ1-2; v_gene: TRBV4-1; abundance: .; CDR3aa: CASQRGGQGNYGYTF; CDR3nt: TGCGCCAGCCAACGTGGGGGACAGGGAAACTATGGCTACACCTTC
d_gene: .; j_gene: TRBJ1-1; v_gene: TRBV6-2/TRBV6-3; abundance: .; CDR3aa: CASSYALQVVNTEAFF; CDR3nt: TGTGCCAGCAGTTACGCCCTCCAGGTCGTGAACACTGAAGCTTTCTTT
d_gene: .; j_gene: TRBJ1-5; v_gene: TRBV12-3/TRBV12-4; abundance: once; CDR3aa: CASSPQVGQPQHF; CDR3nt: TGTGCCAGCAGTCCACAGGTGGGTCAGCCCCAGCATTTT
d_gene: TRBD2; j_gene: TRBJ2-7; v_gene: TRBV7-2; abundance: once; CDR3aa: CASSLGTSVEQYF; CDR3nt: TGTGCCAGCAGCCTCGGGACTAGCGTCGAGCAGTACTTC
d_gene: TRBD2; j_gene: TRBJ2-1; v_gene: TRBV10-2; abundance: .; CDR3aa: CASSAPSGGAEQFF; CDR3nt: TGCGCCAGCAGTGCCCCTAGCGGGGGGGCCGAGCAGTTCTTC
d_gene: .; j_gene: TRBJ2-6; v_gene: TRBV5-1; abundance: .; CDR3aa: CASSLILAGANVLTF; CDR3nt: TGCGCCAGCAGCTTGATACTAGCTGGGGCCAACGTCCTGACTTTC
d_gene: TRBD1; j_gene: TRBJ1-1; v_gene: TRBV19; abundance: .; CDR3aa: CASSMTDRQAFF; CDR3nt: TGTGCCAGTAGTATGACGGACAGGCAAGCTTTCTTT
d_gene: .; j_gene: TRBJ2-5; v_gene: TRBV11-2; abundance: .; CDR3aa: CASSSQVSQYF; CDR3nt: TGTGCCAGCAGCTCCCAGGTTTCCCAGTACTTC
d_gene: .; j_gene: TRBJ1-1; v_gene: TRBV5-6; abundance: .; CDR3aa: CASSIPGVSGTEAFF; CDR3nt: TGTGCCAGCAGCATCCCAGGGGTTTCGGGCACTGAAGCTTTCTTT
d_gene: TRBD1; j_gene: TRBJ2-3; v_gene: TRBV12-5; abundance: .; CDR3aa: CASGPGQGTDTQYF; CDR3nt: TGTGCTAGTGGTCCGGGACAGGGGACAGATACGCAGTATTTT
d_gene: TRBD1; j_gene: TRBJ2-2; v_gene: TRBV7-6; abundance: .; CDR3aa: CASSRRDREGAGELFF; CDR3nt: TGTGCCAGCAGCAGAAGGGACAGGGAGGGGGCCGGGGAGCTGTTTTTT
d_gene: TRBD1; j_gene: TRBJ2-1; v_gene: TRBV2; abundance: .; CDR3aa: CASSRQGFQFF; CDR3nt: TGTGCCAGCAGCAGACAGGGCTTTCAGTTCTTC
d_gene: .; j_gene: TRBJ1-6; v_gene: TRBV20-1; abundance: .; CDR3aa: CSASLGANSPLHF; CDR3nt: TGCAGTGCTAGTTTGGGGGCTAATTCACCCCTCCACTTT
d_gene: TRBD1; j_gene: TRBJ1-5; v_gene: TRBV2; abundance: .; CDR3aa: CASKDREVNQPQHF; CDR3nt: TGTGCCAGCAAAGACAGGGAAGTCAATCAGCCCCAGCATTTT
d_gene: TRBD1; j_gene: TRBJ1-5; v_gene: TRBV6-5; abundance: .; CDR3aa: CASRGQLNQPQHF; CDR3nt: TGTGCCAGCAGGGGACAGCTTAATCAGCCCCAGCATTTT
d_gene: .; j_gene: TRBJ1-5; v_gene: TRBV25-1; abundance: .; CDR3aa: CASSQAGDQPQHF; CDR3nt: TGTGCCAGCAGTCAGGCCGGGGATCAGCCCCAGCATTTT
d_gene: TRBD1; j_gene: TRBJ2-3; v_gene: TRBV19; abundance: .; CDR3aa: CASSFGGQGRDTQYF; CDR3nt: TGTGCCAGTAGTTTCGGGGGACAGGGGCGGGATACGCAGTATTTT
d_gene: TRBD2; j_gene: TRBJ2-7; v_gene: TRBV19; abundance: .; CDR3aa: CASRTSGAYEQYF; CDR3nt: TGTGCCAGCAGGACTAGCGGGGCCTACGAGCAGTACTTC
d_gene: TRBD1; j_gene: TRBJ1-2; v_gene: TRBV19; abundance: .; CDR3aa: CASSHDRATYGYTF; CDR3nt: TGTGCCAGTAGTCATGACAGGGCCACCTATGGCTACACCTTC
d_gene: TRBD1; j_gene: TRBJ1-5; v_gene: TRBV4-1; abundance: .; CDR3aa: CASSLDRASNQPQHF; CDR3nt: TGCGCCAGCAGTCTTGACAGGGCCAGCAATCAGCCCCAGCATTTT
d_gene: .; j_gene: TRBJ1-5; v_gene: TRBV24-1; abundance: .; CDR3aa: CATPSLPEGNQPQHF; CDR3nt: TGTGCCACCCCTAGTCTACCAGAAGGCAATCAGCCCCAGCATTTT
d_gene: TRBD1; j_gene: TRBJ2-1; v_gene: TRBV4-3; abundance: medium-sized; CDR3aa: CASSQFGQGANEQFF; CDR3nt: TGCGCCAGCAGCCAATTTGGACAGGGTGCCAATGAGCAGTTCTTC
d_gene: .; j_gene: TRBJ2-2; v_gene: TRBV2; abundance: .; CDR3aa: CASSEVGGLTTGELFF; CDR3nt: TGTGCCAGCAGTGAAGTGGGGGGTTTGACCACCGGGGAGCTGTTTTTT
d_gene: TRBD1; j_gene: TRBJ1-2; v_gene: TRBV5-1; abundance: few; CDR3aa: CASSLSGGSGYTF; CDR3nt: TGCGCCAGCAGCTTGTCAGGGGGGAGCGGCTACACCTTC
d_gene: .; j_gene: TRBJ1-6; v_gene: TRBV14; abundance: .; CDR3aa: CASSQVGPHSPLHF; CDR3nt: TGTGCCAGCAGCCAAGTTGGCCCCCATTCACCCCTCCACTTT
d_gene: .; j_gene: TRBJ2-7; v_gene: TRBV7-9; abundance: .; CDR3aa: CASSLSYEQYF; CDR3nt: TGTGCCAGCAGTCTTTCCTACGAGCAGTACTTC
d_gene: TRBD1; j_gene: TRBJ2-7; v_gene: TRBV7-2; abundance: .; CDR3aa: CASSLVDRGRGEQYF; CDR3nt: TGTGCCAGCAGCTTAGTTGACAGGGGGCGAGGGGAGCAGTACTTC
d_gene: .; j_gene: TRBJ2-2; v_gene: TRBV7-9; abundance: .; CDR3aa: CASRSTGGTNTGELFF; CDR3nt: TGTGCCAGCAGATCGACAGGAGGTACGAACACCGGGGAGCTGTTTTTT
d_gene: TRBD2; j_gene: TRBJ2-1; v_gene: TRBV5-4; abundance: .; CDR3aa: CASSLDSGGSYNEQFF; CDR3nt: TGTGCCAGCAGCTTGGATAGCGGGGGGTCTTACAATGAGCAGTTCTTC
d_gene: TRBD2; j_gene: TRBJ2-1; v_gene: TRBV4-1; abundance: .; CDR3aa: CASSQGLAGINEQFF; CDR3nt: TGCGCCAGCAGCCAAGGACTAGCGGGGATCAATGAGCAGTTCTTC
d_gene: TRBD1; j_gene: TRBJ2-7; v_gene: TRBV27; abundance: .; CDR3aa: CASRRQGSSYEQYF; CDR3nt: TGTGCCAGCAGGCGACAGGGAAGCTCCTACGAGCAGTACTTC
d_gene: TRBD1; j_gene: TRBJ2-7; v_gene: TRBV11-2; abundance: few; CDR3aa: CASSLEWTGGYEQYF; CDR3nt: TGTGCCAGCAGCTTAGAGTGGACAGGGGGGTACGAGCAGTACTTC
d_gene: TRBD1; j_gene: TRBJ1-6; v_gene: TRBV4-1; abundance: .; CDR3aa: CASSQQGASYNSPLHF; CDR3nt: TGCGCCAGCAGCCAGCAGGGGGCTTCCTATAATTCACCCCTCCACTTT
d_gene: .; j_gene: TRBJ2-1; v_gene: TRBV11-3; abundance: once; CDR3aa: CASSSGYAESEQFF; CDR3nt: TGTGCCAGCAGCTCGGGGTACGCGGAAAGTGAGCAGTTCTTC
d_gene: .; j_gene: TRBJ2-1; v_gene: TRBV4-3; abundance: .; CDR3aa: CASSQGQGTGYNEQFF; CDR3nt: TGCGCCAGCAGCCAAGGGCAAGGGACTGGGTACAATGAGCAGTTCTTC
d_gene: TRBD1; j_gene: TRBJ1-1; v_gene: TRBV19; abundance: many; CDR3aa: CASAQDRMVTEAFF; CDR3nt: TGTGCCAGTGCCCAGGACAGGATGGTGACTGAAGCTTTCTTT
d_gene: .; j_gene: TRBJ2-1; v_gene: TRBV5-4; abundance: .; CDR3aa: CASSLGPGLNNEQFF; CDR3nt: TGTGCCAGCAGCTTGGGGCCTGGGCTCAACAATGAGCAGTTCTTC
d_gene: TRBD2; j_gene: TRBJ2-2; v_gene: TRBV5-4; abundance: .; CDR3aa: CASSTGTTRNTGELFF; CDR3nt: TGTGCCAGCAGTACCGGGACTACCAGGAACACCGGGGAGCTGTTTTTT
d_gene: .; j_gene: TRBJ1-6; v_gene: TRBV19; abundance: .; CDR3aa: CASSTGHLNSPLHF; CDR3nt: TGTGCCAGTAGTACGGGACATCTAAATTCACCCCTCCACTTT
d_gene: .; j_gene: TRBJ2-7; v_gene: TRBV7-2; abundance: .; CDR3aa: CASSKYRVGNYEQYF; CDR3nt: TGTGCCAGCAGCAAATACAGGGTGGGCAACTACGAGCAGTACTTC
d_gene: TRBD1; j_gene: TRBJ2-6; v_gene: TRBV7-2; abundance: .; CDR3aa: CASSPQGAGANVLTF; CDR3nt: TGTGCCAGCAGCCCACAGGGGGCTGGGGCCAACGTCCTGACTTTC
d_gene: TRBD1; j_gene: TRBJ2-7; v_gene: TRBV6-5; abundance: .; CDR3aa: CASSYSGTVSYEQYF; CDR3nt: TGTGCCAGCAGTTACTCCGGGACAGTTTCCTACGAGCAGTACTTC
d_gene: TRBD2; j_gene: TRBJ2-3; v_gene: TRBV9; abundance: once; CDR3aa: CASSVAAGGSTDTQYF; CDR3nt: TGTGCCAGCAGCGTAGCGGCGGGAGGGAGCACAGATACGCAGTATTTT
d_gene: TRBD1; j_gene: TRBJ1-2; v_gene: TRBV19; abundance: .; CDR3aa: CASTPGQYIFGYTF; CDR3nt: TGTGCCAGTACCCCGGGACAGTATATCTTCGGCTACACCTTC
d_gene: TRBD1; j_gene: TRBJ1-2; v_gene: TRBV6-1; abundance: .; CDR3aa: CASSDGTGAGGYTF; CDR3nt: TGTGCCAGCAGTGACGGGACAGGGGCCGGGGGCTACACCTTC
d_gene: TRBD1; j_gene: TRBJ2-7; v_gene: TRBV5-1; abundance: .; CDR3aa: CASSQGQGAGKYF; CDR3nt: TGCGCCAGCAGTCAAGGACAGGGGGCAGGGAAGTACTTC
d_gene: TRBD1; j_gene: TRBJ2-7; v_gene: TRBV3-1/TRBV3-2; abundance: .; CDR3aa: CASSPGQGGYEQYF; CDR3nt: TGTGCCAGCAGCCCCGGACAGGGGGGCTACGAGCAGTACTTC
d_gene: TRBD1; j_gene: TRBJ1-2; v_gene: TRBV5-1; abundance: .; CDR3aa: CASSREQGVDGYTF; CDR3nt: TGCGCCAGCAGCCGTGAACAGGGGGTGGATGGCTACACCTTC